The 23 T cell receptor beta chains below come from one sample, sequenced in a study of T-cell reconstitution after alpha-beta-depleted transplantation in children. TCRbeta library preparation incorporated unique molecular identifiers. TCRdb independently ran MiXCR on the PCR reads; one entry per CDR3 protein. The sample has almost 600,000 distinct CDR3 sequences; 25% to 30% are singletons. The starting material was PBMCs, obtained before TCRalphabeta/CD19-depleted stem cell transplant. The origin of the receptors is a boy younger than two with Wiskott-Aldrich syndrome, due to receive a stem cell transplant.

J is TRBJ2-7 and V is TRBV5-1, with TRBD2 identical over 13 bases. The CDR3 is 16 residues long. Germline V gene data show CDR1 as SGHRS and CDR2 as YFSETQ. J lost 6 bases, V lost 4 bases, and 10 bases had no gene match. CDR3 residues: CASSVGLAGILTEQYF. The DNA for the CDR3 is TGCGCCAGCAGCGTGGGACTAGCGGGAATACTTACCGAGCAGTACTTC.

Many counts were recorded for this clonotype. The chain joins TRBV5-1 to TRBJ2-1; TRBD2 agrees at 13 bases. Looked up from germline, CDR1 is SGHRS and CDR2 is YFSETQ. This CDR3 is 16 amino acids long. Trimming cost V 0 bases and J 5 bases; bases outside gene matches: 2. CDR3 residues: CASSLVGTSGNNEQFF. For the CDR3, the DNA is TGCGCCAGCAGCTTGGTTGGGACTAGCGGGAACAATGAGCAGTTCTTC.

This clonotype was found a few times. The CDR3 bases are TGTGCCATCAGTGAGTGGTTCAGGACAGGGACCAGAGAGACCCAGTACTTC. It specifies CAISEWFRTGTRETQYF. The genes are TRBV10-3 and TRBJ2-5; 8 bases agree with TRBD1. Trimming cost V 1 base and J 4 bases; bases outside gene matches: 11. The CDR3 extends over 17 amino acids. From germline, CDR1 is ENHRY and CDR2 SYGVKD.

The chain has TRBV7-2 and TRBJ2-7; no definite D call. Germline assignment: CDR1 SGHTA and CDR2 FQGNSA. V was shortened by 2 bases and J by 5 bases, with 10 bases between the two germline ends. CDR3 length equals 13 residues. As DNA, the CDR3 is TGTGCCAGCAGCTTAAGGGATGGGGACGAGCAGTACTTC. Translating gives CASSLRDGDEQYF.

This clonotype was counted once. The chain couples TRBV5-1 to TRBJ2-6, with TRBD1 identical over 8 bases. CDR1 and CDR2 (germline): SGHRS, YFSETQ. This CDR3 comprises 16 residues. J was trimmed by 0 bases and V by 5 bases; bases with no gene match: 4. The CDR3 coding sequence is TGCGCCAGCAGAGGGACAGGTGTCTCTGGGGCCAACGTCCTGACTTTC. Translated, it gives CASRGTGVSGANVLTF.

This clonotype was seen a few times. The gene calls are TRBV20-1 and TRBJ2-6; a possible D gene is TRBD1 (5 bases). Trimming shortened V by 2 bases and J by 1 base, and 6 bases separated the two germline ends. The germline V gene encodes CDR1 DFQATT and CDR2 SNEGSKA (reference sequence). The CDR3 sequence is 14 residues long. The CDR3 protein is CSARRGSGANVLTF. The CDR3 DNA reads TGCAGTGCTAGAAGGGGTTCTGGGGCCAACGTCCTGACTTTC.

This chain links TRBV2 with TRBJ2-1; D not certain. Looked up from germline, CDR1 is SNHLY and CDR2 is FYNNEI. There are 15 residues in the CDR3. Trimming shortened V by 0 bases and J by 5 bases, and 11 bases separated the two germline ends. The CDR3 spells CASSEALEKNNEQFF. CDR3 nucleotide sequence: TGTGCCAGCAGTGAAGCGCTTGAGAAGAACAATGAGCAGTTCTTC.

This rearrangement joins TRBV11-3 to TRBJ2-2; D unresolved. Trimming pared 4 bases from V and 6 bases from J, leaving 15 bases between. CDR1 SGHNT and CDR2 YENEEA come from the germline V gene. The CDR3 loop spans 15 amino acids. CDR3 sequence: CASSSPGTSAGELFF. The CDR3 bases are TGTGCCAGCAGCTCCCCCGGTACTTCGGCCGGGGAGCTGTTTTTT.

This chain uses TRBV4-2 with TRBJ2-2; D is unresolved. From germline, CDR1 is LGHNA and CDR2 YNFKEQ. V dropped 0 bases and J dropped 2 bases, with 7 bases sitting between them. CDR3 size: 15 residues. The CDR3 nucleotides are TGTGCCAGCAGCCAAGATAGACTCAACACCGGGGAGCTGTTTTTT. Translation: CASSQDRLNTGELFF.

A few counts support this clonotype. The chain has TRBV20-1 and TRBJ2-7, with 10 bases identical to TRBD2. Germline V gene data show CDR1 as DFQATT and CDR2 as SNEGSKA (reference sequence). The CDR3 is 16 amino acids. Unmatched junction bases numbered 11, after V lost 2 bases and J lost 4 bases. Here the CDR3 DNA reads TGCAGTGCTAGAAAGGCGCTAGCGGGAGTGAGGTACGAGCAGTACTTC. Translation: CSARKALAGVRYEQYF.

The chain carries TRBV18 and TRBJ1-1, with D possibly TRBD1 on 6 matching bases. Germline V gene lookup returns CDR1 KGHSH and CDR2 LQKENI. The CDR3 sequence is 13 residues long. V lost 4 bases, J lost 5 bases, and 11 bases lay in between. The CDR3 DNA follows: TGTGCCAGCTCACTGGGGGCGCGGACTGAAGCTTTCTTT. Its translation: CASSLGARTEAFF.

This clonotype has more than one count but fewer than ten. This sequence joins TRBV28 and TRBJ2-1, with a tentative D call TRBD2 (6 bases). The V and J ends lost 5 bases and 1 base respectively, with 18 bases between them. The V gene's germline CDR1 is MDHEN and CDR2 SYDVKM. This CDR3 region has 17 residues. In nucleotides, the CDR3 is TGTGCCAGCAGTCAGCTACCCGGGAGAGGATCCTACAATGAGCAGTTCTTC. This sequence encodes CASSQLPGRGSYNEQFF.

This clonotype showed up just a few times. The V and J genes are TRBV20-1 and TRBJ2-2; TRBD1 aligns across 10 bases. The CDR3 spans 16 residues. CDR1 and CDR2 from the germline V gene are DFQATT and SNEGSKA (reference sequence). Germline trimming cut 3 bases from V and 6 bases from J; bases unmatched to any gene: 10. The DNA for the CDR3 is TGCAGTGCTAGGGGGCCGGGACAGGGGTTATCCGGGGAGCTGTTTTTT. Translation: CSARGPGQGLSGELFF.

The rearrangement joins TRBV6-1 to TRBJ2-1; TRBD2 is a possible D gene (6 bases). V lost 0 bases and J 0 bases, leaving 12 bases between the germline ends. The germline V gene has CDR1 MNHNS and CDR2 SASEGT. CDR3 length: 17 residues. CDR3 residues: CASSEALRGDSYNEQFF. The DNA of the CDR3 is TGTGCCAGCAGTGAAGCGCTTCGCGGGGACTCCTACAATGAGCAGTTCTTC.

The V and J genes are TRBV7-2 and TRBJ2-7; 7 positions match TRBD1. The CDR3 extends over 17 amino acids. V dropped 3 bases and J dropped 0; count of bases not matched to a gene: 11. Germline CDR1 and CDR2: SGHTA and FQGNSA. CDR3 sequence: CASSFPRQGGHSYEQYF. Here the CDR3 DNA reads TGTGCCAGCAGCTTCCCCCGACAGGGTGGACACTCCTACGAGCAGTACTTC.

In this sample, this clonotype turned up once. The rearrangement links TRBV20-1 to TRBJ2-7; 12 positions agree with TRBD2. From germline, CDR1 is DFQATT and CDR2 SNEGSKA (reference sequence). The CDR3 is 15 residues long. The trim removed 5 bases at V and 2 bases at J, leaving 7 bases unmatched. In nucleotides, the CDR3 is TGCAGTGCTTTCCCGGGACTAGCGGGCCCCTACGAGCAGTACTTC. It translates to CSAFPGLAGPYEQYF.

V is TRBV12-3 or TRBV12-4 and J is TRBJ2-5, with D possibly TRBD2 on 6 matching bases. This CDR3 has 15 amino acids. V lost 1 base to trimming and J lost 2 bases, with 11 bases between them. CDR3: CASSLESAGQETQYF. CDR3 coding DNA: TGTGCCAGCAGTTTAGAAAGTGCGGGACAAGAGACCCAGTACTTC.

This clonotype was detected only a few times. The chain couples TRBV20-1 to TRBJ2-1; 15 positions match TRBD2. Germline CDR1 reads DFQATT; CDR2 reads SNEGSKA (reference sequence). V lost 1 base, J lost 4 bases, and 5 bases stayed unmatched. The CDR3 length is 17 residues. CDR3 sequence: CSARGTSGRGDYNEQFF. In DNA form, the CDR3 reads TGCAGTGCTAGAGGGACTAGCGGGAGGGGCGATTACAATGAGCAGTTCTTC.

This clonotype was seen more than once but under ten times. This chain links TRBV5-1 with TRBJ2-3; D unclear. The germline CDR1 and CDR2 sequences are SGHRS and YFSETQ. Trimming took off 2 bases at V and 7 bases at J, with 14 bases between the two ends. CDR3 length equals 14 residues. CDR3: CASSLTRRVNTQYF. The CDR3 DNA reads as TGCGCCAGCAGCTTAACGAGGCGTGTCAATACGCAGTATTTT.

The chain is built from TRBV10-3 and TRBJ2-5; 12 bases align to TRBD2. In germline, CDR1 is ENHRY, CDR2 SYGVKD. The CDR3 extends over 19 amino acids. J was trimmed by 3 bases and V by 0 bases; bases with no gene match: 11. The CDR3 is CAISESVTSGSFREETQYF. The CDR3 region has the DNA TGTGCCATCAGTGAGTCGGTGACTAGCGGGAGTTTCAGAGAAGAGACCCAGTACTTC.

The CDR3 loop reads CASSFGLDVGGGETQYF. The CDR3 bases are TGTGCCAGCAGTTTTGGGTTAGACGTGGGAGGAGGCGAGACCCAGTACTTC. The rearrangement joins TRBV12-3 or TRBV12-4 to TRBJ2-5; D might be TRBD2 (6 bases). The CDR3 is 17 amino acids. Trimming left V 3 bases short and J 5 bases short, with 22 bases between.

There are a few counts of this clonotype. The chain couples TRBV15 to TRBJ2-7, with D possibly TRBD1 on 6 matching bases. Germline values: CDR1 LNHNV, CDR2 YYDKDF (reference sequence). The CDR3 loop spans 13 amino acids. V shed 5 bases and J shed 6 bases, with 14 bases lying between them. The chain's CDR3 is CATSSQQGLEQYF. CDR3 nucleotides: TGTGCCACCAGCTCCCAACAGGGCCTCGAGCAGTACTTC.

J is TRBJ1-3 and V is TRBV30; D unclear. Germline CDR1 is GTSNPN and CDR2 is SVGIG (reference sequence). The CDR3 length is 11 residues. The CDR3 sequence is CVAGIGNTIYF. DNA of the CDR3: TGTGTCGCGGGTATTGGAAACACCATATATTTT. The variable domain in full, with the rest retrieved from reference TRBV30 and TRBJ1-3, is SQTIHQWPATLVQPVGSPLSLECTVEGTSNPNLYWYRQAAGRGLQLLFYSVGIGQISSEVPQNLSASRPQDRQFILSSKKLLLSDSGFYLCVAGIGNTIYFGEGSWLTVV.